The 10 T cell receptor beta chains below were found in one sample sequenced in a study of beta chain features in type 1 diabetes (dated by TCRdb to about 2018). The library was built by means of the immunoSEQ multiplex PCR assay. The entire amount of isolated RNA was reverse transcribed using the High Capacity cDNA Reverse Transcription Kit, so the sequenced TCRB transcripts were expressed ones. Sourced from immuneACCESS, this table was stored by TCRdb with only in-frame sequences that have V and J called. A share of the clones is absent; for the studies checked, an unresolved V gene accounts for under half, and the remainder has no known explanation. The sample contains fewer than 650,000 clones, less than 20% of them found a single time. Together, the top ten hold more than 0.08% of the sample. The sequenced sample consisted of naive CD4+ T cells from blood. The sample's cell subset or site, from its label and the paper: true naive CD4+ T cells. The receptors here all came from a man aged 18 to 29 in good health.

This chain joins TRBV5-4 and TRBJ2-7; 10 bases fit TRBD2. The CDR3 length is 14 residues. J lost 5 bases, V lost 2 bases, and 4 bases had no gene match. Germline CDR1 reads SGHNT; CDR2 reads YYREEE (reference sequence). DNA of the CDR3: TGTGCCAGCAGCTTCCCTAGCGGGAGCGACGAGCAGTACTTC. Protein product: CASSFPSGSDEQYF.

This clone was seen a handful of times. The V gene is TRBV4-2, the J gene TRBJ2-4, with a tentative D call TRBD2 (5 bases). Trimming took 0 bases from V and 0 from J, leaving 9 bases between them. The germline V gene has CDR1 LGHNA and CDR2 YNFKEQ. This CDR3 contains 16 residues. In nucleotides, the CDR3 is TGTGCCAGCAGCCAAGATTTTGCGGGAGCCAAAAACATTCAGTACTTC. Translating gives CASSQDFAGAKNIQYF.

This chain connects TRBV15 to TRBJ2-5; 13 positions agree with TRBD2. CDR3 length: 15 amino acids. Germline V gene sequence: CDR1 LNHNV, CDR2 YYDKDF (reference sequence). Germline trimming cut 9 bases from V and 2 bases from J; bases unmatched to any gene: 6. The chain's CDR3 is CATRPGLAGQETQYF. CDR3 DNA sequence: TGTGCCACGCGACCGGGACTAGCGGGGCAAGAGACCCAGTACTTC.

The V call is TRBV9, the J call TRBJ2-2; D is possibly TRBD1 (8 bases). Germline V gene sequence: CDR1 SGDLS, CDR2 YYNGEE. This CDR3 has 13 residues. Deletions cut 7 bases from V and 5 bases from J, with 12 bases between. The CDR3 reads CASDRGGTGELFF. The CDR3 coding sequence is TGTGCCAGCGACAGGGGAGGGACCGGGGAGCTGTTTTTT.

This clone showed up just a few times. This chain connects TRBV10-3 to TRBJ2-7, with 13 bases matching TRBD2. The V gene's germline CDR1 is ENHRY and CDR2 SYGVKD. J gave up 3 bases and V 2 bases, and 1 base lay outside the gene matches. The CDR3 contains 15 residues. In DNA, the CDR3 is TGTGCCATCAGTGAGAGGACTAGCGGGGGCTACGAGCAGTACTTC. Protein sequence: CAISERTSGGYEQYF.

The rearrangement links TRBV18 to TRBJ1-4, with D possibly being TRBD1 (6 bases). Germline V gene lookup returns CDR1 KGHSH and CDR2 LQKENI. CDR3 size: 16 residues. Trimming took 3 bases from V and 1 from J, leaving 12 bases between them. The CDR3 DNA reads as TGTGCCAGCTCACCCCGAGTCAGGGGAACTAATGAAAAACTGTTTTTT. It is translated as CASSPRVRGTNEKLFF.

This clone was detected a few times. This chain joins TRBV29-1 and TRBJ1-1; D is unresolved. The CDR3 is made up of 12 amino acids. V lost 7 bases and J 4 bases, leaving 13 bases between the germline ends. CDR1 SQVTM and CDR2 ANQGSEA come from the germline V gene. The CDR3 here is CSADLWGTEAFF. In DNA, the CDR3 is TGCAGCGCCGACTTGTGGGGCACTGAAGCTTTCTTT. Variable domain in full (rest from reference TRBV29-1 and TRBJ1-1): SAVISQKPSRDICQRGTSLTIQCQVDSQVTMMFWYRQQPGQSLTLIATANQGSEATYESGFVIDKFPISRPNLTFSTLTVSNMSPEDSSIYLCSADLWGTEAFFGQGTRLTVV.

This chain connects TRBV20-1 to TRBJ2-1; tentatively, D is TRBD2 (6 bases). Germline CDR1 is DFQATT and CDR2 is SNEGSKA (reference sequence). The CDR3 totals 9 residues. Trimming pared 6 bases from V and 13 bases from J, leaving 10 bases between. CDR3 residues: CSAQRVQFF. The DNA for the CDR3 is TGCAGTGCCCAGCGGGTCCAGTTCTTC.

This clone was detected only a few times. This sequence joins TRBV10-3 and TRBJ2-7; D not certain. CDR1 ENHRY and CDR2 SYGVKD come from the germline V gene. This CDR3 has 13 residues. With 10 bases removed from V and 0 bases from J, the gap between germline ends came to 13 bases. CDR3 DNA sequence: TGTGCCACCAGCTATTATAGCTCCTACGAGCAGTACTTC. Translation: CATSYYSSYEQYF.

The gene calls are TRBV5-1 and TRBJ1-2, with D possibly TRBD1 on 5 matching bases. V was clipped by 4 bases and J by 4 bases, with 14 bases between them. The CDR3 length is 14 residues. CDR1 SGHRS and CDR2 YFSETQ come from the germline V gene. The CDR3 is CASSPTTGTYGYTF. DNA for the CDR3: TGCGCCAGCAGCCCAACCACCGGGACCTATGGCTACACCTTC.